This T cell receptor (beta chain) originates from a study of blood T cell repertoires in COVID-19. Overall study context: From the United States, Italy and Spain came samples of acute and convalescent COVID-19.

Germline CDR1 is MNHNY and CDR2 is SVGAGI (reference sequence). V lost 1 base and J 2 bases, leaving 14 bases between the germline ends. There are 16 residues in the CDR3. Original data processing: By means of reference gene primer amplification, nucleated cell counts were estimated. The repertoire was sequenced with immunoSEQ multiplex PCR; TCRdb's copy has only in-frame clones and lacks some. V, J and clone size reflect that table, while D and trimming were determined from the DNA. The data contain a few hundred thousand clones, roughly 86% of them singletons. The clonotype comes from a woman aged 45-65 years with acute or convalescent COVID-19. The rearrangement joins TRBV6-6 to TRBJ2-5, with a tentative D call TRBD2 (7 bases). Sequencing was done on a sample of peripheral blood. CDR3 residues: CASSYWGGARQETQYF. The CDR3 nucleotides are TGTGCCAGCAGTTACTGGGGGGGGGCGAGGCAAGAGACCCAGTACTTC.